The 32 T cell receptor beta chains given below trace back to one sample, sequenced in a study of cytomegalovirus exposure and HLA in healthy donors. In the PCR, 60 Vbeta and 13 Jbeta primers were used. Method: immunoSEQ multiplex PCR; TCRdb's copy keeps in-frame clones and lacks some. There are around 120,000 clones in the sample; 8.5% to 10% occur only once, and about 3% lies in the top ten. What was sequenced was PBMCs. These receptors were obtained from a man aged 30 to 45 in good health and CMV-seronegative.

This clone has a handful of counts. CDR3 coding DNA: TGTGCCAGCAGCGATGGATTAGCGGGAGGGGCCTACGAGCAGTACTTC. Translated, it gives CASSDGLAGGAYEQYF. This rearrangement joins TRBV9 to TRBJ2-7; 11 nucleotides line up with TRBD2. The junction had 7 bases not matched to a gene; V was cut back by 3 bases and J by 2 bases. Germline V CDR1 and CDR2: SGDLS, YYNGEE. The CDR3 sequence is 16 residues long.

In its sample, this clone was seen a few times. The chain is built from TRBV12-5 and TRBJ2-4; D may be TRBD1 (8 bases). Trimming cost V 6 bases and J 9 bases, with 18 bases left between them. This CDR3 is 14 amino acids long. Germline loops: CDR1 LGHNT, CDR2 FRNRAP. CDR3 loop: CASGPTGEGGIQYF. In nucleotides, the CDR3 is TGTGCTAGTGGCCCGACAGGGGAGGGAGGCATTCAGTACTTC.

CDR3 DNA: TGTGCCAGCAGTTCATCCGCCGACAGATCCGGGGAGCTGTTTTTT. It is translated as CASSSSADRSGELFF. This chain joins TRBV6-5 and TRBJ2-2, with a tentative D call TRBD1 (5 bases). The CDR3 has 15 residues. CDR1 and CDR2 from the germline V gene are MNHEY and SVGAGI. The ends were cut back, 4 bases at V and 6 bases at J, with 15 bases in the middle.

The rearrangement uses TRBV5-1 and TRBJ2-3; 7 positions agree with TRBD1. With 7 bases clipped from V and 2 bases from J, the junction kept 7 bases outside the gene matches. CDR3 length: 14 amino acids. Per germline, CDR1 SGHRS and CDR2 YFSETQ. The CDR3 nucleotides are TGCGCCAGCCACCCGGGACAGACCACAGATACGCAGTATTTT. Translation gives CASHPGQTTDTQYF.

In its sample, this clone was seen a few times. The rearrangement joins TRBV2 to TRBJ2-7, with 7 bases that match TRBD2. The CDR3 is made up of 15 amino acids. The V gene end was trimmed by 8 bases and the J gene end by 2 bases; junction bases not matched to a gene: 12. Germline CDR1 and CDR2: SNHLY and FYNNEI. Written as DNA, the CDR3 is TGTGCCAGCGCCACCGCTCGGGACTACCCCTACGAGCAGTACTTC. Encoded protein: CASATARDYPYEQYF.

CDR3 coding DNA: TGTGCCAGCAGCCGCGGACAGGGTATTCATGGCTACACCTTC. It specifies CASSRGQGIHGYTF. The chain employs TRBV2 and TRBJ1-2, with TRBD1 matching over 8 bases. The junction had 9 bases not matched to a gene; V was cut back by 6 bases and J by 6 bases. Germline-derived CDR1 and CDR2 are SNHLY and FYNNEI. The CDR3 length is 14 residues.

This chain joins TRBV19 and TRBJ1-1, with 7 positions matching TRBD1. The length of the CDR3 is 17 residues. CDR1 and CDR2 (germline): LNHDA, SQIVND (reference sequence). V lost 1 base to trimming and J lost 6 bases; unmatched junction nucleotides: 14. The DNA for the CDR3 is TGTGCCAGTAGTATAGCGACAGGGAAAGTACACTACGCTGAAGCTTTCTTT. This gives the protein CASSIATGKVHYAEAFF.

This clone appeared a few times. The CDR3 sequence is CASSPAGTIPGEQYF. CDR3 bases: TGTGCCAGCTCACCAGCCGGGACAATCCCCGGCGAGCAGTACTTC. J is TRBJ2-7 and V is TRBV18, with a possible D match to TRBD1 (6 bases). V lost 2 bases and J 6 bases, leaving 17 bases between the germline ends. CDR3 size: 15 residues. In germline, CDR1 is KGHSH, CDR2 LQKENI.

This clone has only a few counts. This chain joins TRBV14 and TRBJ1-2; tentatively, D is TRBD1 (5 bases). This CDR3 has 14 residues. Germline lookup yields CDR1 SGHDN and CDR2 FVKESK. The V gene lost 1 base and the J gene lost 5 bases, with 11 bases spanning the gap. CDR3 nucleotide sequence: TGTGCCAGCAGCCAAGGGTCGGGGGGATATGGCTACACCTTC. Amino acid sequence: CASSQGSGGYGYTF.

The chain links TRBV7-8 to TRBJ2-7; 9 bases are a match to TRBD2. Germline CDR1 SGHVS, CDR2 FQNEAQ. Trimming at V came to 5 bases and at J to 5 bases, leaving 10 bases not matched to a gene. CDR3 length: 15 amino acids. The CDR3 region is CASSLGGAGGHEQYF. CDR3 DNA: TGTGCCAGCAGCCTCGGAGGAGCGGGAGGCCACGAGCAGTACTTC.

This sequence joins TRBV9 and TRBJ2-3, with 8 bases matching TRBD2. The V segment lost 4 bases and the J segment 8 bases; nucleotides outside the gene matches: 9. This CDR3 comprises 14 residues. Germline CDR1 reads SGDLS; CDR2 reads YYNGEE. Written as DNA, the CDR3 is TGTGCCAGCAGCACCTTCACGGGGGGGCGTACGCAGTATTTT. Its protein is CASSTFTGGRTQYF.

This clone was detected a few times. The chain recombines TRBV27 with TRBJ2-7; 9 bases fit TRBD1. The CDR3 consists of 16 residues. V lost 6 bases to trimming and J lost 1 base; unmatched junction nucleotides: 10. Germline values: CDR1 MNHEY, CDR2 SMNVEV (reference sequence). CDR3 DNA: TGTGCCAGCAGAGGCACCGGGACAGGGCTTTCCTACGAGCAGTACTTC. This codes for CASRGTGTGLSYEQYF.

This clone was counted only a few times. The chain links TRBV4-1 to TRBJ2-1; TRBD2 aligns across 10 bases. Germline V gives CDR1 MGHRA, CDR2 YSYEKL. After removal of 1 base from V and 4 bases from J, the junction contained 7 bases not matched to a gene. The CDR3 has 17 residues. CDR3 sequence (DNA): TGCGCCAGCAGCCAAGGACGGCCTAGCGGGAGATACAATGAGCAGTTCTTC. Translated: CASSQGRPSGRYNEQFF.

This clone has only a few counts. The chain uses TRBV28 and TRBJ2-7; D is uncertain. With 7 bases removed from V and 7 bases from J, the gap between germline ends came to 17 bases. CDR1 is MDHEN, CDR2 SYDVKM, per germline. This CDR3 is built from 13 residues. CDR3 DNA sequence: TGTGCCAGCAACTACCCCCCTGCCCATGAGCAGTACTTC. This translates into CASNYPPAHEQYF.

In this sample, this clone turned up a few times. The CDR3 spells CASRQGGSDTQYF. CDR3 sequence (DNA): TGCGCCAGTAGGCAGGGGGGTTCAGATACGCAGTATTTT. V gene TRBV5-1 combines with J gene TRBJ2-3, with D possibly matching TRBD1 (7 bases). This CDR3 contains 13 residues. In germline, CDR1 is SGHRS, CDR2 YFSETQ. Trimming took off 8 bases at V and 4 bases at J, with 14 bases between the two ends.

This clone was counted a few times. V gene TRBV11-2 combines with J gene TRBJ2-2; 7 bases line up with TRBD1. Trimming at V came to 3 bases and at J to 6 bases, leaving 13 bases not matched to a gene. Germline V CDR1 and CDR2: SGHAT, FQNNGV. The CDR3 length is 17 residues. The CDR3 here is CASSFLVSDRVAGELFF. The CDR3, as DNA: TGTGCCAGCAGCTTCCTTGTGTCTGACAGGGTTGCCGGGGAGCTGTTTTTT.

The sample holds a few counts of this clone. The V and J genes are TRBV27 and TRBJ2-7; perhaps TRBD1 as D (6 bases). V was trimmed by 3 bases and J by 6 bases, leaving 9 bases between them. From germline, CDR1 is MNHEY and CDR2 SMNVEV (reference sequence). CDR3 length: 12 residues. The CDR3 sequence is CASSFLGAEQYF. The CDR3 DNA reads TGTGCCAGCAGTTTTTTGGGGGCCGAGCAGTACTTC.

This chain joins TRBV5-6 and TRBJ1-6, with D possibly TRBD1 on 5 matching bases. V lost 3 bases to trimming and J lost 9 bases, with 13 bases between them. The CDR3 spans 14 residues. The V gene's germline CDR1 is SGHDT and CDR2 YYEEEE. The CDR3 region has the DNA TGTGCCAGCAGCTCGGGACTGATTTCTTCACCCCTCCACTTT. Translation gives CASSSGLISSPLHF.

This clone occurred a few times. The chain employs TRBV6-1 and TRBJ1-2, with 9 bases that match TRBD1. The CDR3 loop spans 16 amino acids. V trimming: 4 bases; J trimming: 4 bases; junction bases outside the gene matches: 10. Germline assignment: CDR1 MNHNS and CDR2 SASEGT. The CDR3 DNA reads as TGTGCCAGCAGTGGGACAGGGGTCCCCCCACCCTATGGCTACACCTTC. Its translation: CASSGTGVPPPYGYTF.

The chain recombines TRBV7-9 with TRBJ2-5; a possible D gene is TRBD2 (6 bases). Trimming cost V 0 bases and J 5 bases, with 10 bases left between them. CDR3 length equals 14 residues. Germline loops: CDR1 SEHNR, CDR2 FQNEAQ (reference sequence). For the CDR3, the DNA is TGTGCCAGCAGCTTAGCGGGAGGTTTCGAGACCCAGTACTTC. Its translation is CASSLAGGFETQYF.

This clone has only a few counts. The genes are TRBV10-2 and TRBJ2-1; D possibly corresponds to TRBD2 (7 bases). In germline, CDR1 is WSHSY, CDR2 SAAADI. The CDR3 is 16 amino acids. V dropped 3 bases and J dropped 4 bases, with 16 bases sitting between them. CDR3 loop: CASSEVEGGPYNEQFF. In DNA, the CDR3 is TGCGCCAGCAGTGAAGTCGAGGGGGGGCCGTACAATGAGCAGTTCTTC.

In this sample, this clone turned up a few times. The chain employs TRBV11-2 and TRBJ2-1, with 8 positions matching TRBD2. Germline-derived CDR1 and CDR2 are SGHAT and FQNNGV. With 4 bases clipped from V and 3 bases from J, the junction kept 5 bases outside the gene matches. The CDR3 is 15 amino acids. This CDR3 reads CASSSSGGSYNEQFF. CDR3 nucleotide sequence: TGTGCCAGCAGCTCAAGCGGGGGCAGCTACAATGAGCAGTTCTTC.

This clone turned up a few times. This chain joins TRBV18 and TRBJ1-2, with D possibly being TRBD1 (6 bases). V lost 3 bases and J lost 6, with 17 bases in between. This CDR3 contains 15 residues. The V gene's germline CDR1 is KGHSH and CDR2 LQKENI. The CDR3 nucleotides are TGTGCCAGCTCACCCCGGGGGGTCAGGGGCGATGGCTACACCTTC. Translating gives CASSPRGVRGDGYTF.

The sample holds a few counts of this clone. For the CDR3, the DNA is TGTGCCAGCAGCTTGAATCAGGCCCCGCTTTACGAGCAGTACTTC. Amino acids: CASSLNQAPLYEQYF. The J gene is TRBJ2-7, the V gene TRBV5-6; no clear D gene. CDR1 SGHDT and CDR2 YYEEEE come from the germline V gene. Trimming pared 1 base from V and 4 bases from J, leaving 15 bases between. The CDR3 loop spans 15 amino acids.

V and J are TRBV5-1 and TRBJ2-7, with 9 bases aligning to TRBD1. The CDR3 is 14 residues long. V shed 6 bases, J shed 3 bases, and the junction held 7 bases outside the gene matches. CDR1 is SGHRS, CDR2 YFSETQ, per germline. Here the CDR3 reads CASTPGQGFYEQYF. Here the CDR3 DNA reads TGCGCCAGCACCCCGGGACAGGGTTTCTACGAGCAGTACTTC.

This clone was seen a single time. Sequence at one end of the junction differs from germline and may be a read error. The chain uses TRBV14 and TRBJ1-2; D is possibly TRBD1 (5 bases). This CDR3 is built from 16 residues. Germline CDR1 SGHDN, CDR2 FVKESK. CDR3 protein: CASSPLRAGLNYCYTF. In DNA, the CDR3 is TGTGCCAGCAGTCCGCTGAGGGCGGGACTTAACTATTGCTACACCTTC.

The chain carries TRBV12-5 and TRBJ2-1; 8 bases map to TRBD1. Trimming cost V 6 bases and J 0 bases; bases outside gene matches: 13. This CDR3 has 18 amino acids. The germline gives CDR1 LGHNT, CDR2 FRNRAP. The CDR3 loop reads CASGHRQGTRSSYNEQFF. The CDR3 nucleotides read TGTGCTAGTGGCCATAGACAGGGGACGAGGAGCTCCTACAATGAGCAGTTCTTC.

The chain links TRBV5-4 to TRBJ2-3; 8 nucleotides line up with TRBD2. The CDR3 has 15 amino acids. V shed 2 bases, J shed 1 base, and the junction held 3 bases outside the gene matches. The germline V gene encodes CDR1 SGHNT and CDR2 YYREEE (reference sequence). The CDR3 sequence: CASSFAGRGTDTQYF. CDR3 nucleotides: TGTGCCAGCAGCTTTGCCGGGAGGGGCACAGATACGCAGTATTTT.

This clone was counted a few times. The V gene is TRBV7-8, the J gene TRBJ1-5; no clear D gene. V shed 4 bases and J shed 0 bases, with 13 bases lying between them. In germline, CDR1 is SGHVS, CDR2 FQNEAQ. The CDR3 covers 16 residues. CDR3 DNA sequence: TGTGCCAGCAGCTCCCCATCCTACTATAGCAATCAGCCCCAGCATTTT. It is translated as CASSSPSYYSNQPQHF.

In this sample, this clone turned up a few times. V gene TRBV7-2 combines with J gene TRBJ2-7; the D gene is possibly TRBD1 (6 bases). The germline gives CDR1 SGHTA, CDR2 FQGNSA. Trimming removed 0 bases at V and 7 bases at J, with 13 bases between. The CDR3 is 14 amino acids. For the CDR3, the DNA is TGTGCCAGCAGCTTAGCTGCGGGTAGGGGGGAGCAGTACTTC. Its translation is CASSLAAGRGEQYF.

This clone was seen a few times. CDR3 sequence: CASSRGPNEKLFF. The CDR3 DNA follows: TGTGCCAGCAGCCGGGGGCCTAATGAAAAACTGTTTTTT. The rearrangement joins TRBV14 to TRBJ1-4; weak D call: TRBD1 (6 bases). The CDR3 has 13 amino acids. V was clipped by 4 bases and J by 3 bases, with 6 bases between them. CDR1 is SGHDN and CDR2 is FVKESK in the germline V gene.

This clone was seen a few times. The chain joins TRBV6-1 to TRBJ2-7; 9 bases agree with TRBD1. J gave up 5 bases and V 6 bases, and 11 bases lay outside the gene matches. Germline CDR1 and CDR2: MNHNS and SASEGT. The CDR3 spans 15 residues. CDR3 bases: TGTGCCAGCAGATCTCCGGGACAGGGTCCCAACGAGCAGTACTTC. It is translated as CASRSPGQGPNEQYF.